This T cell receptor (beta chain) was sequenced in a study of T cell responses to AZD1222 COVID-19 vaccine. Study-wide background: Recipients boosted at about 4 weeks or about 12 weeks are pooled. General study results and limits: Close to half of all spike-specific TCRs reportedly target regions of the variants that are unmutated. Repertoires were obtained solely post-peak T cell response. Donors were mostly white British, more females; clonal diversity possibly underestimated.

The CDR3 contains 18 residues. CDR1 MDHEN and CDR2 SYDVKM come from the germline V gene. Sequencing was performed with immunoSEQ multiplex PCR; in TCRdb, only in-frame clones are kept and a portion is missing. This sample has roughly 120,000 clones, with 87% found just once. Notes on this clone: Its target is unknown. The junction departs from germline at one end; a sequencing error may be responsible.

The chain recombines TRBV28 with TRBJ2-1, with TRBD2 matching 9 bases. The clonotype originates from an adult in good health. The sequencing used peripheral blood, collected on day 0 of AZD1222 vaccination. CDR3 sequence: CAGSSLPQAGGHYNEQFF. Written as DNA, the CDR3 is TGTGCCGGCAGTTCGCTCCCACAAGCGGGGGGCCACTACAATGAGCAGTTCTTC.